This T cell receptor (beta chain) is from a study of human T cells and chemical hapten exposure. V was clipped by 4 bases and J by 9 bases, with 10 bases between them. Germline assignment: CDR1 MRHNA and CDR2 SNTAGT. CDR3 length: 12 residues. The sample's time point: patch test 1, 2 weeks after DPC sensitization. The treatment: therapeutic diphenylcyclopropenone sensitization with weekly scalp DPC. TCRdb processed the RACE reads anew with MiXCR; each CDR3 protein has one entry. The repertoire holds about 340,000 distinct CDR3 sequences, 5.5% to 8% seen once, with about 8% in the top ten. This clonotype was recorded many times.

The TCR originated in a woman aged 18-35 years with alopecia areata. Some clones in this sample may be carry-over from other donors' samples. The chain joins TRBV6-4 to TRBJ2-1; possibly TRBD1 or TRBD2 for D (5 bases each). The specimen was whole blood, collected in connection with sensitization to the hapten diphenylcyclopropenone (DPC). The CDR3 nucleotides are TGTGCCAGCAGTGCCTGGGACGGTGAGCAGTTCTTC. Translated: CASSAWDGEQFF.